This entry lists 20 T cell receptor beta chains sequenced from one sample in a study of blood T cell repertoires in COVID-19. This table comes from immunoSEQ multiplex PCR, and its TCRdb copy is limited to in-frame clones, with some not included. The sample contains 300,000 to 350,000 clones, more than 70% of which appear only once. Sequencing was done on a sample of PBMCs or T cells enriched from blood (not recorded which). These receptors were collected from a woman aged 25 to 39 who had been exposed to COVID-19.

The genes are TRBV18 and TRBJ2-2; TRBD2 might be the D (5 bases). The germline V gene encodes CDR1 KGHSH and CDR2 LQKENI. V gave up 3 bases and J gave up 2 bases, with 13 bases separating them. This CDR3 is 16 amino acids long. DNA of the CDR3: TGTGCCAGCTCACCGCGGCAGCGGCCTAACACCGGGGAGCTGTTTTTT. Protein sequence: CASSPRQRPNTGELFF. Full variable domain (missing parts from reference TRBV18 and TRBJ2-2): NAGVMQNPRHLVRRRGQEARLRCSPMKGHSHVYWYRQLPEEGLKFMVYLQKENIIDESGMPKERFSAEFPKEGPSILRIQQVVRGDSAAYFCASSPRQRPNTGELFFGEGSRLTVL.

V gene TRBV10-2 combines with J gene TRBJ1-1; TRBD1 might be the D (6 bases). Trimming shortened V by 7 bases and J by 1 base, and 13 bases separated the two germline ends. There are 14 residues in the CDR3. Germline CDR1 is WSHSY and CDR2 is SAAADI. The CDR3 DNA reads as TGCGCCAGCAAACGACAGGCGCAGAACACTGAAGCTTTCTTT. Protein sequence: CASKRQAQNTEAFF.

V gene TRBV14 combines with J gene TRBJ1-1; unclear D gene. V was trimmed by 4 bases and J by 4 bases, leaving 7 bases between them. Germline CDR1 is SGHDN and CDR2 is FVKESK. This CDR3 region has 12 residues. CDR3 region: CASSPGSTEAFF. As DNA, the CDR3 is TGTGCCAGCAGCCCAGGTTCCACTGAAGCTTTCTTT. The entire variable domain, with the rest obtained from reference TRBV14 and TRBJ1-1, is as follows: EAGVTQFPSHSVIEKGQTVTLRCDPISGHDNLYWYRRVMGKEIKFLLHFVKESKQDESGMPNNRFLAERTGGTYSTLKVQPAELEDSGVYFCASSPGSTEAFFGQGTRLTVV.

V usage is TRBV27 and J usage is TRBJ1-2, with D unresolved. Germline V gives CDR1 MNHEY, CDR2 SMNVEV (reference sequence). There are 14 residues in the CDR3. V shed 2 bases and J shed 4 bases, with 11 bases lying between them. As DNA, the CDR3 is TGTGCCAGCAGTTTAGGAGGGCTCCCCTATGGCTACACCTTC. Residues: CASSLGGLPYGYTF.

The gene calls are TRBV4-1 and TRBJ2-5; the match to TRBD2 covers 7 bases. The CDR3 totals 20 residues. The V segment lost 3 bases and the J segment 4 bases; nucleotides outside the gene matches: 23. Per germline, CDR1 MGHRA and CDR2 YSYEKL. The CDR3 loop is CASSQIGSGMRIGLVETQYF. Written as DNA, the CDR3 is TGCGCCAGCAGCCAGATCGGGAGCGGGATGCGGATCGGCCTAGTAGAGACCCAGTACTTC.

J is TRBJ2-7 and V is TRBV2; 7 positions match TRBD1. The junction had 5 bases not matched to a gene; V was cut back by 3 bases and J by 0 bases. CDR3 size: 15 residues. CDR1 is SNHLY, CDR2 FYNNEI, per germline. In nucleotides, the CDR3 is TGTGCCAGCAGTGATGTAGGGGGCGCCTCCTACGAGCAGTACTTC. Its protein is CASSDVGGASYEQYF.

The chain recombines TRBV7-3 with TRBJ2-1; D may be TRBD1 (6 bases). The V and J ends lost 0 bases and 3 bases respectively, with 12 bases between them. The CDR3 is 16 amino acids. CDR1 SGHTA and CDR2 FQGTGA come from the germline V gene. CDR3 loop: CASSLTPRGNYNEQFF. Written as DNA, the CDR3 is TGTGCCAGCAGCTTAACGCCCAGGGGCAACTACAATGAGCAGTTCTTC.

The chain couples TRBV19 to TRBJ2-7; 9 bases align to TRBD1. CDR3 length: 14 amino acids. J gave up 3 bases and V 2 bases, and 2 bases lay outside the gene matches. Germline V gene data show CDR1 as LNHDA and CDR2 as SQIVND (reference sequence). The CDR3 protein is CASSILGQGYEQYF. Written as DNA, the CDR3 is TGTGCCAGTAGTATATTGGGACAGGGCTACGAGCAGTACTTC.

V gene TRBV27 combines with J gene TRBJ1-3; D gene unclear. Per germline, CDR1 MNHEY and CDR2 SMNVEV (reference sequence). The V end lost 6 bases, the J end lost 0 bases, and 9 bases lay between the germline ends. The CDR3 is 14 amino acids. In DNA, the CDR3 is TGTGCCAGCAGACAACAGCACTCTGGAAACACCATATATTTT. Translation gives CASRQQHSGNTIYF.

This chain links TRBV5-4 with TRBJ2-1; 9 bases map to TRBD2. There are 16 residues in the CDR3. J was trimmed by 9 bases and V by 4 bases; bases with no gene match: 14. From germline, CDR1 is SGHNT and CDR2 YYREEE (reference sequence). CDR3: CASSPAGTSPEGEQFF. The CDR3 DNA is TGTGCCAGCAGCCCGGCCGGGACTAGCCCCGAAGGTGAGCAGTTCTTC. The full variable domain, rest sourced from reference TRBV5-4 and TRBJ2-1, is ETGVTQSPTHLIKTRGQQVTLRCSSQSGHNTVSWYQQALGQGPQFIFQYYREEENGRGNFPPRFSGLQFPNYSSELNVNALELDDSALYLCASSPAGTSPEGEQFFGPGTRLTVL.

The V call is TRBV27, the J call TRBJ1-3, with a possible D match to TRBD1 (5 bases). Germline CDR1 reads MNHEY; CDR2 reads SMNVEV (reference sequence). This CDR3 has 16 residues. Trimming removed 3 bases from V and 2 bases from J, with 14 bases in between. The CDR3: CASSFTMTAPGNTIYF. CDR3 sequence (DNA): TGTGCCAGCAGTTTTACCATGACAGCTCCTGGAAACACCATATATTTT.

A remark on this clone: This specimen includes other DNA sequences encoding the same CDR3. The chain links TRBV12-3 or TRBV12-4 to TRBJ1-2; perhaps TRBD1 as D (6 bases). Trimming took 1 base from V and 5 from J, leaving 8 bases between them. The CDR3 loop spans 13 amino acids. DNA for the CDR3: TGTGCCAGCAGTTTAGGGCAGGGGTATGGCTACACCTTC. Amino acid sequence: CASSLGQGYGYTF.

The V call is TRBV19, the J call TRBJ1-2; TRBD1 agrees at 7 bases. Unmatched junction bases numbered 4, after V lost 4 bases and J lost 2 bases. The CDR3 has 14 residues. Germline V gene data show CDR1 as LNHDA and CDR2 as SQIVND (reference sequence). In DNA form, the CDR3 reads TGTGCCAGTAGTACGGGACAGTCCAACTATGGCTACACCTTC. Translation: CASSTGQSNYGYTF.

J is TRBJ1-6 and V is TRBV28; the D gene is possibly TRBD1 (5 bases). The CDR3 has 14 amino acids. Germline V gene lookup returns CDR1 MDHEN and CDR2 SYDVKM. Trimming took off 3 bases at V and 8 bases at J, with 11 bases between the two ends. CDR3: CASSFSAGYSPLHF. CDR3 DNA sequence: TGTGCCAGCAGTTTCTCGGCAGGGTATTCACCCCTCCACTTT.

This chain uses TRBV5-1 with TRBJ2-1, with TRBD1 identical over 9 bases. The CDR3 spans 17 residues. V lost 2 bases, J lost 2 bases, and 8 bases stayed unmatched. Germline CDR1 is SGHRS and CDR2 is YFSETQ. The CDR3 DNA sequence: TGCGCCAGCAGCTTCGAAACAGGGGGCGGGCCCTACAATGAGCAGTTCTTC. Translated, it gives CASSFETGGGPYNEQFF.

V and J are TRBV18 and TRBJ1-2; D is ambiguous. Germline CDR1 is KGHSH and CDR2 is LQKENI. V gave up 0 bases and J gave up 7 bases, with 15 bases separating them. The CDR3 covers 15 residues. The CDR3 DNA reads as TGTGCCAGCTCACCACCGGGAGGCCCTCACGGTGGCTACACCTTC. Its protein is CASSPPGGPHGGYTF. Filled out from reference TRBV18 and TRBJ1-2, the complete variable domain reads NAGVMQNPRHLVRRRGQEARLRCSPMKGHSHVYWYRQLPEEGLKFMVYLQKENIIDESGMPKERFSAEFPKEGPSILRIQQVVRGDSAAYFCASSPPGGPHGGYTFGSGTRLTVV.

The rearrangement joins TRBV7-2 to TRBJ2-1, with 8 bases identical to TRBD1. Trimming cost V 7 bases and J 1 base; bases outside gene matches: 9. Looked up from germline, CDR1 is SGHTA and CDR2 is FQGNSA. CDR3 length equals 16 residues. The CDR3 sequence is CASNIWTGRSYNEQFF. CDR3 nucleotide sequence: TGTGCCAGCAACATATGGACAGGGAGGTCCTACAATGAGCAGTTCTTC.

The rearrangement links TRBV6-5 to TRBJ1-4; possibly TRBD1 for D (5 bases). Between the trimmed V and J ends, which lost 4 bases and 7 bases, there was a span of 13 bases. This CDR3 has 14 amino acids. The V gene's germline CDR1 is MNHEY and CDR2 SVGAGI. The CDR3 sequence is CASSWKPGGEKLFF. CDR3 sequence (DNA): TGTGCCAGCAGTTGGAAGCCGGGGGGTGAAAAACTGTTTTTT.

CDR3 amino acids: CASSDPLAGEVGEQYF. In DNA form, the CDR3 reads TGTGCCAGCAGTGATCCACTAGCGGGAGAGGTTGGGGAGCAGTACTTC. The chain joins TRBV25-1 to TRBJ2-7, with 11 bases that match TRBD2. The CDR3 extends over 16 amino acids. With V trimmed by 3 bases and J by 7 bases, 11 bases remained unmatched. CDR1 and CDR2 (germline): MGHDK, SYGVNS.

The chain joins TRBV19 to TRBJ2-7, with a weak D call TRBD1 (6 bases). V was clipped by 6 bases and J by 1 base, with 7 bases between them. Germline V gene sequence: CDR1 LNHDA, CDR2 SQIVND (reference sequence). The CDR3 has 12 residues. The CDR3 spells CASSDRSYEQYF. The CDR3 nucleotides read TGTGCCAGTAGCGACAGGTCCTACGAGCAGTACTTC.